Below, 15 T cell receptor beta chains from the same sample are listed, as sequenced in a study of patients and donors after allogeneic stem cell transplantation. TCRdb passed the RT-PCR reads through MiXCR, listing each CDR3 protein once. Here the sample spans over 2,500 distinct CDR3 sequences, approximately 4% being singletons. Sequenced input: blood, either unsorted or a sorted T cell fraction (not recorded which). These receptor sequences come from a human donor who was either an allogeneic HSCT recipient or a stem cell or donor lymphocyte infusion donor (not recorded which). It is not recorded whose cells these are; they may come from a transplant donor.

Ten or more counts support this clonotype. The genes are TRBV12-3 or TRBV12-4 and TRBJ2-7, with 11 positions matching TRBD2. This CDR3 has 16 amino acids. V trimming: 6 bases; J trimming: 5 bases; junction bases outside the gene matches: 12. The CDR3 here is CASSPLDSGRVNEQYF. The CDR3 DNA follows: TGTGCCAGCAGCCCCCTCGATAGCGGGAGGGTAAACGAGCAGTACTTC.

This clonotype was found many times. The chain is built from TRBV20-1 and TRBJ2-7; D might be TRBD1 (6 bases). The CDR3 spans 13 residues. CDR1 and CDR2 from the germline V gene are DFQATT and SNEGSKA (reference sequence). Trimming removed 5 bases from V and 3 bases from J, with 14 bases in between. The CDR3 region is CSAHRAPLYEQYF. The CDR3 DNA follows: TGCAGTGCTCACAGGGCCCCCCTCTACGAGCAGTACTTC.

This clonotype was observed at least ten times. The CDR3 sequence is CSVRGQGKNIQYF. DNA for the CDR3: TGCAGCGTGCGAGGGCAGGGGAAAAACATTCAGTACTTC. The V call is TRBV29-1, the J call TRBJ2-4; D is perhaps TRBD1 (6 bases). V was trimmed by 6 bases and J by 4 bases, leaving 13 bases between them. The CDR3 is 13 residues long. Germline CDR1 is SQVTM and CDR2 is ANQGSEA.

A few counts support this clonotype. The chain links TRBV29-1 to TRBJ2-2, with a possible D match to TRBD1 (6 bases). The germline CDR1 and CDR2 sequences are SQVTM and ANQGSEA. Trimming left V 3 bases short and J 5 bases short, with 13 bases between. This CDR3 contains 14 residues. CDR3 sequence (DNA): TGCAGCGTTGATCCTTTTGGACAGACCGGGGAGCTGTTTTTT. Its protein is CSVDPFGQTGELFF.

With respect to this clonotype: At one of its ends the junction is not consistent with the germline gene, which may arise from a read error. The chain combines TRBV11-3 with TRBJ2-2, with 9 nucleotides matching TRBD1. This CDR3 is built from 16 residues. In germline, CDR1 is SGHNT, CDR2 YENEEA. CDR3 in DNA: TGTGCCAGCAGCGGCAGACAGGGGGTTGGTACCGGGGAGCTGTTCTTT. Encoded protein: CASSGRQGVGTGELFF.

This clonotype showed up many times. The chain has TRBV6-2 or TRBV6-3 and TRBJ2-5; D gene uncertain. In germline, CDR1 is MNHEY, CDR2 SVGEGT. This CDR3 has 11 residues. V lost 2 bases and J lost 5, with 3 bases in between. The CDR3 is CASSYIETQYF. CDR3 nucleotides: TGTGCCAGCAGTTACATCGAGACCCAGTACTTC.

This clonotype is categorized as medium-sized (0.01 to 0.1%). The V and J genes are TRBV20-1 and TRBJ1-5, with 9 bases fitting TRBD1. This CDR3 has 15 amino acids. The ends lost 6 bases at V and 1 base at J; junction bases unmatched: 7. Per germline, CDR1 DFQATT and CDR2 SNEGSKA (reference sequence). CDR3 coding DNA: TGCAGTGCCCCGAAGACAGGGGGGAGCAATCAGCCCCAGCATTTT. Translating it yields CSAPKTGGSNQPQHF.

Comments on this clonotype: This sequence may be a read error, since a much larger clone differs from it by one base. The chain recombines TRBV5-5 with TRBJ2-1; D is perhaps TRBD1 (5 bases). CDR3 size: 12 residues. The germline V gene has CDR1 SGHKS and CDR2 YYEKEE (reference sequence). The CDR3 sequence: CASSPWGNEHFF. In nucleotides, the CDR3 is TGTGCCAGCAGCCCATGGGGCAATGAGCATTTCTTC.

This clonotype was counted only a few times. The CDR3, as DNA: TGCGCCAGCAGCTTAGATGGCCCCAACAGGGGGTTTGTAGAGACCCAGTACTTC. As protein: CASSLDGPNRGFVETQYF. V usage is TRBV5-1 and J usage is TRBJ2-5; 8 nucleotides align to TRBD1. The J segment lost 4 bases and the V segment lost 2 bases, leaving 16 bases of the junction unmatched. The V gene's germline CDR1 is SGHRS and CDR2 YFSETQ. This CDR3 contains 18 residues.

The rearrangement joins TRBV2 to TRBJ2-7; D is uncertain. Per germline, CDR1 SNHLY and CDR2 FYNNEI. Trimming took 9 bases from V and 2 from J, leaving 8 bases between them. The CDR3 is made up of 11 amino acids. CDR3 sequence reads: CASSGAYEQYF. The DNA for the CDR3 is TGTGCCAGTTCGGGTGCCTACGAGCAGTACTTC.

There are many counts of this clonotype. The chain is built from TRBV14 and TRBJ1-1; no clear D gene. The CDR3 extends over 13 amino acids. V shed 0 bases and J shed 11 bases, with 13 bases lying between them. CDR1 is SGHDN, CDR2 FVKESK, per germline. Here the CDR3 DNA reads TGTGCCAGCAGCCAAGAGGGAATCCTAGGGGCTTTCTTT. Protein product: CASSQEGILGAFF.

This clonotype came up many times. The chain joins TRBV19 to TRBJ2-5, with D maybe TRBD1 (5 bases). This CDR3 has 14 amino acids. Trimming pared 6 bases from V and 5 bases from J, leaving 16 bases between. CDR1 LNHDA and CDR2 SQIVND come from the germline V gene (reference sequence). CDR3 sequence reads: CASRKQDSSETQYF. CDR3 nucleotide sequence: TGTGCCAGTAGGAAACAGGATTCGTCGGAGACCCAGTACTTC.

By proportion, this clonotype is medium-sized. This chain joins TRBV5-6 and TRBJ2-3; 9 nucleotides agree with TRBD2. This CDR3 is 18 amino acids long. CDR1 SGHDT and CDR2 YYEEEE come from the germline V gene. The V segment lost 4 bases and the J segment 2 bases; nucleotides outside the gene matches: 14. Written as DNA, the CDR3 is TGTGCCAGCAGCCCCCCTAGCGGGACCCGCCGGGACACAGATACGCAGTATTTT. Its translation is CASSPPSGTRRDTDTQYF.

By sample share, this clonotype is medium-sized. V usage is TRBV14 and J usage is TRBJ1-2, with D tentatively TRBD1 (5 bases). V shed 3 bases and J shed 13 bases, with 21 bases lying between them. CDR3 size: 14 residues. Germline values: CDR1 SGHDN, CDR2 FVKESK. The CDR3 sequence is CASSQGTAPTLITF. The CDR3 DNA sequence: TGTGCCAGCAGCCAGGGGACTGCGCCCACTCTTATCACCTTC.

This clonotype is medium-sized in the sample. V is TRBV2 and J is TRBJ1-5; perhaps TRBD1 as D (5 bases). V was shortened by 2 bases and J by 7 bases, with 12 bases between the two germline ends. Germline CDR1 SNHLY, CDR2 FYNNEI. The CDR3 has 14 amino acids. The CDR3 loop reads CASSELDSSQPQHF. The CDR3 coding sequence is TGTGCCAGCAGTGAATTAGACAGCAGCCAGCCCCAGCATTTT.